This entry lists 22 T cell receptor beta chains sequenced from one sample in a study of shared clonotypes between healthy human individuals. The method was immunoSEQ multiplex PCR; TCRdb's version includes in-frame clones alone and lacks a portion of them. The repertoire holds some 490,000 clones, with approximately 84% as singletons. The sequencing sample was made of PBMCs. The receptors were sampled from a woman aged 40 to 50 in good health. Some clones in this sample may be carry-over from other donors' samples.

This sequence joins TRBV19 and TRBJ1-1; 8 positions match TRBD1. V dropped 8 bases and J dropped 0; count of bases not matched to a gene: 8. The CDR3 has 15 amino acids. Germline CDR1 is LNHDA and CDR2 is SQIVND (reference sequence). For the CDR3, the DNA is TGTGCCAGTGACGACAGGGGCTCTGTGAACACTGAAGCTTTCTTT. Translated, it gives CASDDRGSVNTEAFF.

Comments on this clone: Given the absence of the conserved phenylalanine or tryptophan at the CDR3 end, a read error is likely. Written as DNA, the CDR3 is TGTGCCAGCACTTACAGGACATGCGGCTCACCCCTCCACTCT. As protein: CASTYRTCGSPLHS. The chain carries TRBV6-5 and TRBJ1-6, with D perhaps TRBD1 (5 bases). Germline V gives CDR1 MNHEY, CDR2 SVGAGI. CDR3 length: 14 residues.

This clone was seen a few times. The genes are TRBV5-4 and TRBJ2-7, with 7 bases aligning to TRBD2. V gave up 0 bases and J gave up 6 bases; unmatched junction bases: 0. The CDR3 contains 12 residues. Germline assignment: CDR1 SGHNT and CDR2 YYREEE (reference sequence). The CDR3 coding sequence is TGTGCCAGCAGCTTGGGGGGGGGCGAGCAGTACTTC. Amino acid sequence: CASSLGGGEQYF.

The rearrangement uses TRBV7-2 and TRBJ2-5, with a weak D call TRBD2 (6 bases). Trimming pared 0 bases from V and 3 bases from J, leaving 14 bases between. Germline loops: CDR1 SGHTA, CDR2 FQGNSA. This CDR3 is built from 16 residues. This chain's CDR3 is CASSLAPGRDEETQYF. CDR3 sequence (DNA): TGTGCCAGCAGCTTAGCGCCCGGGAGAGACGAAGAGACCCAGTACTTC.

This chain joins TRBV2 and TRBJ2-3; D gene unclear. The V gene's germline CDR1 is SNHLY and CDR2 FYNNEI. The CDR3 runs to 13 residues. V was shortened by 5 bases and J by 2 bases, with 8 bases between the two germline ends. DNA for the CDR3: TGTGCCAGCAGTCGTCTCCTCACAGATACGCAGTATTTT. Protein sequence: CASSRLLTDTQYF.

Comments on this clone: A read error is the likely source, as a far larger clone sits one nucleotide away. The same CDR3 also results from other DNA sequences found in this sample. The gene calls are TRBV21-1 and TRBJ2-5. TRBV21-1 is termed a pseudogene. The CDR3 is 19 amino acids. CDR3 in DNA: TGTGCCAGCAGCACCACGGCCGGGACGGGGTGGTCCCCAACGGAGACCCAGTACTTC. Encoded protein: CASSTTAGTGWSPTETQYF.

The chain uses TRBV29-1 and TRBJ2-3, with D perhaps being TRBD1 or TRBD2 (7 bases each). Germline loops: CDR1 SQVTM, CDR2 ANQGSEA. Between the trimmed V and J ends, which lost 6 bases and 2 bases, there was a span of 15 bases. CDR3 length: 14 amino acids. The CDR3 here is CSVERDSHTDTQYF. The CDR3 coding sequence is TGCAGCGTGGAGCGGGACAGTCACACAGATACGCAGTATTTT.

This clone showed up just once. The chain employs TRBV6-6 and TRBJ2-1; D unclear. Trimming shortened V by 3 bases and J by 0 bases, and 12 bases separated the two germline ends. The CDR3 covers 16 residues. CDR1 MNHNY and CDR2 SVGAGI come from the germline V gene (reference sequence). In DNA form, the CDR3 reads TGTGCCAGCAGTTATCGTGTACTCAGCTCCTACAATGAGCAGTTCTTC. Residues: CASSYRVLSSYNEQFF.

The chain employs TRBV27 and TRBJ1-5; D ambiguous. This CDR3 has 18 residues. V was clipped by 0 bases and J by 0 bases, with 15 bases between them. Germline CDR1 is MNHEY and CDR2 is SMNVEV (reference sequence). CDR3 region: CASSLSGAGVYSNQPQHF. CDR3 DNA sequence: TGTGCCAGCAGTTTATCGGGTGCAGGAGTGTATAGCAATCAGCCCCAGCATTTT.

Of note for this clone: Given a far larger clone just one base away, this is likely a sequencing read error. V usage is TRBV29-1 and J usage is TRBJ2-5; D is perhaps TRBD1 or TRBD2 (6 bases each). This CDR3 has 14 amino acids. Germline CDR1 SQVTM, CDR2 ANQGSEA. Deletions cut 0 bases from V and 4 bases from J, with 12 bases between. CDR3 loop: CSVEDRGAGETQYF. CDR3 nucleotides: TGCAGCGTTGAAGATAGGGGGGCTGGAGAGACCCAGTACTTC. The full variable domain, in which reference TRBV29-1 and TRBJ2-5 provide the parts outside the CDR3, is SAVISQKPSRDICQRGTSLTIQCQVDSQVTMMFWYRQQPGQSLTLIATANQGSEATYESGFVIDKFPISRPNLTFSTLTVSNMSPEDSSIYLCSVEDRGAGETQYFGPGTRLLVL.

Only one count was recorded for this clone. The J gene is TRBJ2-7, the V gene TRBV5-1; 7 bases line up with TRBD1. This CDR3 has 14 residues. V gave up 2 bases and J gave up 3 bases; unmatched junction bases: 5. The germline CDR1 and CDR2 sequences are SGHRS and YFSETQ. CDR3 coding DNA: TGCGCCAGCAGCTTACGGGACAGAAACTACGAGCAGTACTTC. It codes for CASSLRDRNYEQYF.

For this clone: A far larger clone is off by one base, so a read error is likely. This same CDR3 is encoded by further DNA sequences in the sample. The chain has TRBV4-1 and TRBJ1-3; tentatively, D is TRBD1 (5 bases). The germline gives CDR1 MGHRA, CDR2 YSYEKL. The CDR3 totals 15 residues. Here the CDR3 DNA reads TGCGCTAGCAGCCAGTCCCTCGGGGGAGCAAACACCATATATTTT. It is translated as CASSQSLGGANTIYF.

The V gene is TRBV7-2, the J gene TRBJ2-5; 9 nucleotides agree with TRBD2. Unmatched junction bases numbered 12, after V lost 2 bases and J lost 5 bases. Germline CDR1 SGHTA, CDR2 FQGNSA. The CDR3 is 17 residues long. In nucleotides, the CDR3 is TGTGCCAGCAGCTTATCGATAGCTAGCGGGACTGAGGAGACCCAGTACTTC. The encoded protein is CASSLSIASGTEETQYF.

With respect to this clone: Since a far larger clone is one base different, this is likely a read error. Other nucleotide sequences in the sample specify the same CDR3. V and J are TRBV27 and TRBJ1-1, with D possibly being TRBD1 (6 bases). This CDR3 is built from 16 residues. Germline-derived CDR1 and CDR2 are MNHEY and SMNVEV (reference sequence). For the CDR3, the DNA is TGTGCCAGCAGTCCTTTACAGGGTGGGATGAATACTGAAGCTTTCTTT. Translated, it gives CASSPLQGGMNTEAFF.

About this clone itself: A far larger clone differs by one base, so this is likely a read error. The conserved closing phenylalanine or tryptophan is absent in this CDR3, likely reflecting a read error. This chain uses TRBV6-5 with TRBJ1-5, with D hard to call. The germline CDR1 and CDR2 sequences are MNHEY and SVGAGI. The CDR3 sequence is 14 residues long. The V end lost 6 bases, the J end lost 5 bases, and 14 bases lay between the germline ends. As DNA, the CDR3 is TGTGCCAGCAGCCCCTCAAGTGGGGATCAGCCCCAGCATCTT. Protein: CASSPSSGDQPQHL.

The V call is TRBV10-3, the J call TRBJ2-1; D unclear. The germline CDR1 and CDR2 sequences are ENHRY and SYGVKD. Trimming cost V 2 bases and J 4 bases, with 3 bases left between them. The CDR3 is made up of 12 amino acids. The CDR3 sequence is CAISELYNEQFF. The CDR3 nucleotides read TGTGCCATCAGTGAGCTTTACAATGAGCAGTTCTTC.

Concerning this clone itself: A far larger clone is one nucleotide away, so this likely arose from a read error. The CDR3 region has the DNA TGTGCCAGCACCGGTCGGGCTAGCGGGCTAAGAGAGCAGTACTTC. Translated: CASTGRASGLREQYF. The chain has TRBV28 and TRBJ2-7, with 8 bases matching TRBD2. The germline V gene encodes CDR1 MDHEN and CDR2 SYDVKM. With V trimmed by 7 bases and J by 7 bases, 15 bases remained unmatched. The CDR3 sequence is 15 residues long.

With regard to this clone: A far larger clone is a single base away, which makes a read error likely. The chain uses TRBV19 and TRBJ1-4; 7 bases line up with TRBD1. The CDR3 sequence is 15 residues long. The J segment lost 10 bases and the V segment lost 6 bases, leaving 14 bases of the junction unmatched. Germline CDR1 is LNHDA and CDR2 is SQIVND (reference sequence). The CDR3 DNA is TGTGCCAGTAGCACAGGGGAGGAGGGATACGGAAAACTGTTTTTT. This encodes CASSTGEEGYGKLFF.

In its sample, this clone was seen a few times. The sample carries other DNA sequences with the same CDR3. The V and J genes are TRBV5-1 and TRBJ1-1; TRBD1 is a possible D gene (5 bases). From germline, CDR1 is SGHRS and CDR2 YFSETQ. The V end lost 0 bases, the J end lost 1 base, and 7 bases lay between the germline ends. CDR3 length: 14 residues. CDR3 nucleotide sequence: TGCGCCAGCAGCTTGGACGGGGGGAACACTGAAGCTTTCTTT. This encodes CASSLDGGNTEAFF.

This clone was recorded once. A far more abundant clone sits one base away, making this likely a read error. The chain joins TRBV9 to TRBJ2-5; D is possibly TRBD2 (6 bases). V was clipped by 4 bases and J by 3 bases, with 13 bases between them. CDR1 and CDR2 (germline): SGDLS, YYNGEE. The CDR3 totals 14 residues. The CDR3 is CASSCSGREETQYF. CDR3 nucleotide sequence: TGTGCCAGCAGCTGTAGCGGAAGAGAAGAGACCCAGTACTTC.

This clone was detected a few times. The gene calls are TRBV9 and TRBJ2-7, with 10 bases fitting TRBD2. CDR3 size: 15 residues. Looked up from germline, CDR1 is SGDLS and CDR2 is YYNGEE. The trim removed 4 bases at V and 7 bases at J, leaving 11 bases unmatched. CDR3 bases: TGTGCCAGCAGCCCCCGGACTAGCGGAGTATCAGAGCAGTACTTC. The encoded protein is CASSPRTSGVSEQYF.

CDR3 amino acids: CASSLRGGSVKLFF. CDR3 DNA: TGTGCCAGCAGTTTGCGGGGGGGTTCGGTGAAACTGTTTTTT. This chain uses TRBV28 with TRBJ1-4; TRBD1 is a possible D gene (5 bases). Germline lookup yields CDR1 MDHEN and CDR2 SYDVKM. The V end lost 3 bases, the J end lost 11 bases, and 16 bases lay between the germline ends. The CDR3 loop spans 14 amino acids.